These 31 T cell receptor beta chains originate from one sample sequenced in a study of cytomegalovirus exposure and HLA in healthy donors (dated by TCRdb to about 2017). Library preparation used the immunoSEQ multiplex PCR assay. A mixture of 60 forward primers for TCR Vbeta segments and 13 reverse primers for TCR Jbeta segments was used in the multiplex PCR. The table was pulled from immuneACCESS by TCRdb, which kept in-frame rearrangements only. Such tables lose some clones; where checked, under half of the loss comes from unresolved V genes, and the rest has no known cause. The sample table lists some 160,000 clones, 70% to 90% of them with a count of one. The ten top clones hold about 4.3% of the sample. The sample was PBMCs. The receptors were sampled from a woman in her thirties or forties in good health and CMV-seropositive.

The CDR3 reads CASSLGAGFMNTEAFF. In DNA, the CDR3 is TGTGCCAGCAGCTTAGGGGCAGGGTTTATGAACACTGAAGCTTTCTTT. The chain has TRBV7-8 and TRBJ1-1, with a weak D call TRBD1 (5 bases). The CDR3 length is 16 residues. V dropped 1 base and J dropped 0 bases, with 12 bases sitting between them. Germline V gene data show CDR1 as SGHVS and CDR2 as FQNEAQ.

With regard to this clone: At one end, the junction sequence differs from germline, possibly due to a read error. This sequence joins TRBV19 and TRBJ1-1; tentatively, D is TRBD1 (6 bases). CDR1 is LNHDA, CDR2 SQIVND, per germline (reference sequence). This CDR3 has 16 amino acids. The DNA for the CDR3 is TGTGCCAGTAGTACACCGGGACCCCCATGGGACACCGAAGCTTTCTTT. This gives the protein CASSTPGPPWDTEAFF. Complete variable domain (other parts from reference TRBV19 and TRBJ1-1): DGGITQSPKYLFRKEGQNVTLSCEQNLNHDAMYWYRQDPGQGLRLIYYSQIVNDFQKGDIAEGYSVSREKKESFPLTVTSAQKNPTAFYLCASSTPGPPWDTEAFFGQGTRLTVV.

The V call is TRBV5-4, the J call TRBJ2-1; TRBD1 might be the D (5 bases). V gave up 0 bases and J gave up 6 bases, with 16 bases separating them. Germline V gene data show CDR1 as SGHNT and CDR2 as YYREEE (reference sequence). The CDR3 runs 16 residues. CDR3 protein: CASSLAGGQGGNEQFF. DNA of the CDR3: TGTGCCAGCAGCTTGGCCGGTGGCCAGGGCGGCAATGAGCAGTTCTTC.

This rearrangement joins TRBV6-5 to TRBJ1-5, with TRBD1 matching 8 bases. CDR3 length: 14 residues. J gave up 3 bases and V 5 bases, and 3 bases lay outside the gene matches. The V gene's germline CDR1 is MNHEY and CDR2 SVGAGI. The CDR3 spells CASSADRDNQPQHF. The CDR3 bases are TGTGCCAGCAGTGCGGACAGGGACAATCAGCCCCAGCATTTT.

In this sample, this clone turned up a few times. V is TRBV5-4 and J is TRBJ1-1, with a possible D match to TRBD1 (6 bases). V was shortened by 2 bases and J by 2 bases, with 10 bases between the two germline ends. The CDR3 totals 14 residues. From germline, CDR1 is SGHNT and CDR2 YYREEE (reference sequence). CDR3 region: CASSFVGANTEAFF. DNA for the CDR3: TGTGCCAGCAGCTTTGTGGGGGCCAACACTGAAGCTTTCTTT. Using reference TRBV5-4 and TRBJ1-1 for the parts outside the CDR3, the full variable domain is ETGVTQSPTHLIKTRGQQVTLRCSSQSGHNTVSWYQQALGQGPQFIFQYYREEENGRGNFPPRFSGLQFPNYSSELNVNALELDDSALYLCASSFVGANTEAFFGQGTRLTVV.

The V gene is TRBV11-2, the J gene TRBJ2-7, with 10 bases aligning to TRBD2. Germline loops: CDR1 SGHAT, CDR2 FQNNGV. J gave up 3 bases and V 1 base, and 3 bases lay outside the gene matches. The CDR3 extends over 15 amino acids. CDR3 sequence: CASSLGLAGDYEQYF. The DNA for the CDR3 is TGTGCCAGCAGCTTAGGACTAGCGGGCGACTACGAGCAGTACTTC.

The chain employs TRBV19 and TRBJ2-1; 12 bases agree with TRBD2. Germline loops: CDR1 LNHDA, CDR2 SQIVND (reference sequence). V shed 6 bases, J shed 9 bases, and the junction held 9 bases outside the gene matches. The CDR3 is made up of 15 amino acids. DNA for the CDR3: TGTGCCAGTAGCGGCCTAGCGGGGGGGCTGGGTGAGCAGTTCTTC. It specifies CASSGLAGGLGEQFF.

The chain is built from TRBV7-2 and TRBJ2-1; TRBD2 aligns across 8 bases. J was trimmed by 10 bases and V by 5 bases; bases with no gene match: 7. The CDR3 spans 13 residues. Germline CDR1 is SGHTA and CDR2 is FQGNSA. CDR3 region: CASSPGLVGEQFF. The CDR3, as DNA: TGTGCCAGCAGCCCGGGACTAGTGGGCGAGCAGTTCTTC.

This chain links TRBV28 with TRBJ1-5; D remains unclear. Germline assignment: CDR1 MDHEN and CDR2 SYDVKM. This CDR3 is built from 12 residues. Trimming took 10 bases from V and 9 from J, leaving 16 bases between them. CDR3 sequence reads: CATWLGQGPQHF. The DNA of the CDR3 is TGTGCCACCTGGTTGGGCCAAGGGCCCCAGCATTTT.

V is TRBV6-1 and J is TRBJ1-2; unclear D gene. Trimming pared 7 bases from V and 8 bases from J, leaving 14 bases between. Germline-derived CDR1 and CDR2 are MNHNS and SASEGT. This CDR3 comprises 12 residues. The CDR3 sequence: CASTEAEGGYTF. The CDR3, as DNA: TGTGCCAGCACAGAAGCGGAGGGAGGCTACACCTTC.

The V gene is TRBV5-1, the J gene TRBJ2-1; TRBD2 matches at 8 bases. The CDR3 runs 15 residues. The V segment lost 1 base and the J segment 5 bases; nucleotides outside the gene matches: 5. The germline CDR1 and CDR2 sequences are SGHRS and YFSETQ. The CDR3 protein is CASSLISGRHNEQFF. CDR3 bases: TGCGCCAGCAGCTTGATCAGCGGGAGACACAATGAGCAGTTCTTC.

This sequence joins TRBV5-6 and TRBJ2-7; 7 bases line up with TRBD1. CDR3 size: 14 residues. Germline trimming cut 1 base from V and 5 bases from J; bases unmatched to any gene: 6. Germline V gene lookup returns CDR1 SGHDT and CDR2 YYEEEE. The CDR3 coding sequence is TGTGCCAGCAGCTTGAGGCAGGGGGTCCACGAGCAGTACTTC. This gives the protein CASSLRQGVHEQYF.

Remarks on this clone: A read error is likely here: a far larger clone is one base away. V gene TRBV5-6 combines with J gene TRBJ2-2, with 7 positions matching TRBD2. The junction had 5 bases not matched to a gene; V was cut back by 0 bases and J by 6 bases. This CDR3 has 15 amino acids. Germline V gene data show CDR1 as SGHDT and CDR2 as YYEEEE. This CDR3 is CASSLDAGVPGELFF. Written as DNA, the CDR3 is TGTGCCAGCAGCTTGGACGCGGGAGTCCCCGGGGAGCTGTTTTTT.

The sample holds a few counts of this clone. The chain recombines TRBV6-5 with TRBJ1-2; TRBD1 aligns across 8 bases. The CDR3 totals 16 residues. The ends lost 4 bases at V and 3 bases at J; junction bases unmatched: 10. Per germline, CDR1 MNHEY and CDR2 SVGAGI. CDR3 DNA: TGTGCCAGCAGTTCCTGGACAGGGACTAATTACTATGGCTACACCTTC. Translated, it gives CASSSWTGTNYYGYTF.

This sequence joins TRBV28 and TRBJ1-4; D is possibly TRBD1 (5 bases). Germline V gene lookup returns CDR1 MDHEN and CDR2 SYDVKM. V was clipped by 1 base and J by 7 bases, with 10 bases between them. This CDR3 has 14 amino acids. Written as DNA, the CDR3 is TGTGCCAGCAGTTTATCTGACGGGGGTGAAAAACTGTTTTTT. Translating gives CASSLSDGGEKLFF.

The chain joins TRBV7-3 to TRBJ2-5, with TRBD1 matching 11 bases. The germline CDR1 and CDR2 sequences are SGHTA and FQGTGA. V was pared by 3 bases and J by 4 bases, with 4 bases of the junction left unmatched. The CDR3 has 15 residues. Written as DNA, the CDR3 is TGTGCCAGCAGCTTGGGACAGGGGGGCGGAGAGACCCAGTACTTC. Amino acids: CASSLGQGGGETQYF. The variable domain in full, with the rest retrieved from reference TRBV7-3 and TRBJ2-5, is GAGVSQTPSNKVTEKGKYVELRCDPISGHTALYWYRQSLGQGPEFLIYFQGTGAADDSGLPNDRFFAVRPEGSVSTLKIQRTERGDSAVYLCASSLGQGGGETQYFGPGTRLLVL.

The rearrangement uses TRBV28 and TRBJ1-2; maybe TRBD1 (5 bases). The CDR3 sequence is 14 residues long. CDR1 MDHEN and CDR2 SYDVKM come from the germline V gene. Trimming removed 5 bases from V and 4 bases from J, with 14 bases in between. CDR3 nucleotide sequence: TGTGCCAGCAGTCCCGGGCAGGGAACCTATGGCTACACCTTC. Its protein product is CASSPGQGTYGYTF.

This clone was seen a few times. The chain carries TRBV4-3 and TRBJ2-7, with D possibly matching TRBD2 (6 bases). Trimming removed 5 bases from V and 3 bases from J, with 11 bases in between. CDR3 length equals 13 residues. The germline V gene encodes CDR1 LGHNA and CDR2 YSLEER. CDR3: CASSEGLDYEQYF. CDR3 nucleotides: TGCGCCAGCAGCGAGGGACTTGACTACGAGCAGTACTTC.

V and J are TRBV23-1 and TRBJ2-5; 10 bases match TRBD1. The J call is in doubt because the DNA end fits TRBJ2-7 better. TRBV23-1 has ORF status, its function being uncertain. CDR3 length: 15 residues. The CDR3: CASTSGTGASYEQYF. The CDR3 nucleotides are TGCGCCAGCACTTCCGGGACAGGGGCCTCCTACGAGCAGTACTTC.

The rearrangement joins TRBV29-1 to TRBJ2-3; possible D gene TRBD1, 5 bases. V shed 8 bases and J shed 3 bases, with 15 bases lying between them. The length of the CDR3 is 13 residues. Germline V gene data show CDR1 as SQVTM and CDR2 as ANQGSEA. The CDR3 loop is CSSDAPGTDTQYF. DNA for the CDR3: TGCAGCAGTGACGCCCCAGGGACAGATACGCAGTATTTT.

The rearrangement joins TRBV19 to TRBJ2-3, with TRBD2 identical over 7 bases. The CDR3 loop spans 16 amino acids. Trimming cost V 1 base and J 2 bases; bases outside gene matches: 6. Germline lookup yields CDR1 LNHDA and CDR2 SQIVND (reference sequence). The chain's CDR3 is CASSIGASGSTDTQYF. The CDR3, as DNA: TGTGCCAGTAGTATAGGGGCTAGCGGCTCCACAGATACGCAGTATTTT.

The rearrangement links TRBV27 to TRBJ1-4, with unresolved D. The V end was cut by 4 bases, the J end by 5 bases, with 14 bases between. This CDR3 is 15 amino acids long. CDR1 is MNHEY and CDR2 is SMNVEV in the germline V gene (reference sequence). CDR3 residues: CASSSNRETNEKLFF. CDR3 bases: TGTGCCAGCAGTTCCAACCGGGAGACCAATGAAAAACTGTTTTTT.

This clone came up a few times. V and J are TRBV18 and TRBJ2-3; 7 bases agree with TRBD1. The germline V gene has CDR1 KGHSH and CDR2 LQKENI. The CDR3 consists of 16 residues. Germline trimming cut 0 bases from V and 1 base from J; bases unmatched to any gene: 4. This CDR3 reads CASSPPSGTGTDTQYF. In DNA form, the CDR3 reads TGTGCCAGCTCACCACCGTCCGGGACAGGCACAGATACGCAGTATTTT. Drawing the rest from reference TRBV18 and TRBJ2-3, the complete variable domain is NAGVMQNPRHLVRRRGQEARLRCSPMKGHSHVYWYRQLPEEGLKFMVYLQKENIIDESGMPKERFSAEFPKEGPSILRIQQVVRGDSAAYFCASSPPSGTGTDTQYFGPGTRLTVL.

The chain carries TRBV25-1 and TRBJ1-2; 7 positions agree with TRBD1. Looked up from germline, CDR1 is MGHDK and CDR2 is SYGVNS. This CDR3 has 14 amino acids. V shed 0 bases, J shed 8 bases, and the junction held 6 bases outside the gene matches. The CDR3 nucleotides are TGTGCCAGCAGTGAATATAAGGGGGCGAAGGGCTACACCTTC. It is translated as CASSEYKGAKGYTF.

The V call is TRBV11-2, the J call TRBJ2-7, with 11 bases fitting TRBD1. V dropped 7 bases and J dropped 5; count of bases not matched to a gene: 4. This CDR3 has 13 residues. The V gene's germline CDR1 is SGHAT and CDR2 FQNNGV. The chain's CDR3 is CASNGQGANEQYF. The CDR3 region has the DNA TGTGCCAGCAACGGACAGGGGGCCAACGAGCAGTACTTC.

The gene calls are TRBV10-3 and TRBJ1-5, with 7 nucleotides matching TRBD1. Germline CDR1 and CDR2: ENHRY and SYGVKD. V lost 2 bases, J lost 4 bases, and 5 bases stayed unmatched. This CDR3 region has 15 residues. The CDR3, as DNA: TGTGCCATCAGTGAGGGACTGACAGGGAATCAGCCCCAGCATTTT. This codes for CAISEGLTGNQPQHF.

The V call is TRBV4-2, the J call TRBJ1-3; D is unresolved. This CDR3 is built from 17 residues. Germline CDR1 LGHNA, CDR2 YNFKEQ. V was shortened by 0 bases and J by 0 bases, with 12 bases between the two germline ends. CDR3 coding DNA: TGTGCCAGCAGCCAAGATTGGGCAGCAGTCTCTGGAAACACCATATATTTT. This sequence encodes CASSQDWAAVSGNTIYF.

The rearrangement joins TRBV27 to TRBJ2-7, with 9 bases that match TRBD1. With 6 bases clipped from V and 5 bases from J, the junction kept 14 bases outside the gene matches. CDR3 length: 16 residues. Germline CDR1 and CDR2: MNHEY and SMNVEV (reference sequence). This chain's CDR3 is CASSPSLGQGSHEQYF. The CDR3 bases are TGTGCCAGCAGCCCCTCCTTGGGACAGGGTTCCCACGAGCAGTACTTC.

The chain joins TRBV28 to TRBJ1-1; 9 nucleotides line up with TRBD1. This CDR3 has 13 amino acids. Germline CDR1 and CDR2: MDHEN and SYDVKM. V dropped 6 bases and J dropped 6; count of bases not matched to a gene: 5. The CDR3 DNA is TGTGCCAGCAGGGGACAGGGTCCGGCTGAAGCTTTCTTT. Protein: CASRGQGPAEAFF. Drawing the rest from reference TRBV28 and TRBJ1-1, the complete variable domain is DVKVTQSSRYLVKRTGEKVFLECVQDMDHENMFWYRQDPGLGLRLIYFSYDVKMKEKGDIPEGYSVSREKKERFSLILESASTNQTSMYLCASRGQGPAEAFFGQGTRLTVV.

V and J are TRBV7-2 and TRBJ2-5; 14 nucleotides match TRBD2. The J call is doubtful: the DNA matches TRBJ2-7 better. CDR1 is SGHTA, CDR2 FQGNSA, per germline. The length of the CDR3 is 18 residues. The CDR3 spells CASSYPGTSGSPTYEQYF. The CDR3 coding sequence is TGTGCCAGCAGCTACCCCGGGACTAGCGGGAGTCCCACCTACGAGCAGTACTTC.

This clone was detected a few times. The rearrangement joins TRBV27 to TRBJ2-1, with 8 bases identical to TRBD1. CDR3 length: 13 residues. Looked up from germline, CDR1 is MNHEY and CDR2 is SMNVEV (reference sequence). V shed 8 bases and J 5 bases; nucleotides not matched to a gene: 5. The CDR3 reads CASRDRLNNEQFF. CDR3 nucleotides: TGTGCCAGCCGGGACAGGCTTAACAATGAGCAGTTCTTC.